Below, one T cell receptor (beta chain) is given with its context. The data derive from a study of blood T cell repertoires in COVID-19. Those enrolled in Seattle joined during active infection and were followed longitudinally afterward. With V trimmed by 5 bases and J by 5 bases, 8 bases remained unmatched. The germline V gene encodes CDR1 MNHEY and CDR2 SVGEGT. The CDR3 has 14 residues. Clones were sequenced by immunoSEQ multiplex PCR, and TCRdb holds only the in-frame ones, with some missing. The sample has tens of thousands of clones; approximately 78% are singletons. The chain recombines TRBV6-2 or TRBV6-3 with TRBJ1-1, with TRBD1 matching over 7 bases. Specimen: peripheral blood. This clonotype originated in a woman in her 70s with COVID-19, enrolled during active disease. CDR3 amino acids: CASSGSRGQTEAFF. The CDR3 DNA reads TGTGCCAGCAGTGGATCAAGGGGGCAGACTGAAGCTTTCTTT.